A selection of T cell receptor beta chains follows, all from one sample in a study of blood T cell repertoires in COVID-19. Assay used: immunoSEQ multiplex PCR; TCRdb lists only in-frame clones, some missing. This sample yields hundreds of thousands of clones, of which about four fifths are seen a single time; around 7.2% belongs to the top ten. Sequencing input: peripheral blood. These receptors originate from a woman aged 80 or over with COVID-19, enrolled during active disease. The CDR3 runs from the conserved cysteine through the conserved F or W. The D gene is left open where the match is weak. Some rows mark clone size as missing; the rest say once, few, many or name a class of expanded clone.

d_call j_call clone_size v_call cdr3_nt cdr3_aa
TRBD1 TRBJ1-1 - TRBV9 TGTGCCAGCAGCGTCCCAGGGGGGACTGCGAACACTGAAGCTTTCTTT CASSVPGGTANTEAFF
- TRBJ1-1 few TRBV18 TGTGCCAGCTCACCACTTACGACAGCCCAGAACACTGAAGCTTTCTTT CASSPLTTAQNTEAFF
TRBD1 TRBJ1-5 - TRBV28 TGTGCCAGCAGTCACGGGACAGGGAATCAGCCCCAGCATTTT CASSHGTGNQPQHF
TRBD1 TRBJ1-1 - TRBV29-1 TGCAGCGTCCCAGGGGGAAGGACGGTGAACACTGAAGCTTTCTTT CSVPGGRTVNTEAFF
TRBD2 TRBJ2-1 - TRBV10-3 TGTGCCATCAGTGATGTAGCGGGAGGGTCAAGGCAGTTCTTC CAISDVAGGSRQFF
- TRBJ1-2 - TRBV20-1 TGCAGTGCTAGTTTGCCGGGGGTTTATGGCTACACCTTC CSASLPGVYGYTF
- TRBJ2-5 - TRBV24-1 TGTGCCACCGCGCCGTATGGAGGGGAACGAGAGACCCAGTACTTC CATAPYGGERETQYF
- TRBJ1-3 - TRBV3-1/TRBV3-2 TGTGCCAGCAGCCAAGTCGGAGGCACCATATATTTT CASSQVGGTIYF
- TRBJ1-1 - TRBV6-5 TGTGCCAGCAGTTACTCGCCCCACATTACTGAAGCTTTCTTT CASSYSPHITEAFF
TRBD1 TRBJ2-7 - TRBV19 TGTGCCAGTAGCTCCCGGGACAGGGGTTACGAGCAGTACTTC CASSSRDRGYEQYF
- TRBJ2-1 - TRBV9 TGTGCCAGCAGCGGCTACTCGCGGGAAACATTCGTGGGCTACAATGAGCAGTTCTTC CASSGYSRETFVGYNEQFF
- TRBJ2-5 once TRBV11-2 TGTGCCAGCAGCACAGACGGGATTCGAGGGAGAGTTGGAGAGACCCAGTACTTC CASSTDGIRGRVGETQYF
- TRBJ1-5 - TRBV28 TGTGCCAGCAGGAACAGAGATTTGGTCAATCAGCCCCAGCATTTT CASRNRDLVNQPQHF
TRBD1 TRBJ1-5 - TRBV30 TGTGCCTTTCGGGACAGGGTCGATCAGCCCCAGCATTTT CAFRDRVDQPQHF
- TRBJ2-3 - TRBV6-6 TGTGCCAGCAGTAAAATAGCGGCTCTTAGCACAGATACGCAGTATTTT CASSKIAALSTDTQYF
TRBD1 TRBJ2-7 - TRBV6-5 TGTGCCAGCGGACAGGGGAGCGAGCAGTACTTC CASGQGSEQYF
- TRBJ2-2 - TRBV18 TGTGCCAGTTCCCTCCAAGAACTGACCGGGGAGCTGTTTTTT CASSLQELTGELFF
TRBD2 TRBJ2-3 few TRBV14 TGTGCCAGCAGCCAAGTTCCTAGCGGGAGCCGAACAGATACGCAGTATTTT CASSQVPSGSRTDTQYF
TRBD1 TRBJ1-2 - TRBV6-6 TGTGCCAGCAGCCGACTACTCACCGGGACAGATAACTATGGCTACACCTTC CASSRLLTGTDNYGYTF
- TRBJ1-5 once TRBV19 TGTGCCAGTAGTATAGAAGGGACAAAATATCAGCCCCAGCATTTT CASSIEGTKYQPQHF
- TRBJ2-7 - TRBV14 TGTGCCAGCAGCCAAGATGAGATGTCCTACGAGCAGTACTTC CASSQDEMSYEQYF
- TRBJ2-1 - TRBV6-5 TGTGCCAGCAGCCTCCTCGCGGGACTCAATGAGCAGTTCTTC CASSLLAGLNEQFF
- TRBJ2-5 - TRBV7-2 TGTGCCAGCAGCTTATACGGGAGTAAAGAGACCCAGTACTTC CASSLYGSKETQYF
- TRBJ1-3 - TRBV3-1/TRBV3-2 TGTGCCAGCAGCCAACAGCAGGTTACCATATATTTT CASSQQQVTIYF
TRBD1 TRBJ2-2 - TRBV19 TGTGCCAGTAGCCTTTTTTCGGGACAGGGCACCGGGGAGCTGTTTTTT CASSLFSGQGTGELFF
TRBD1 TRBJ2-6 - TRBV6-1 TGTGCCAGCAGTGTAAGGACAGGGGTTGGCTCTGGGGCCAACGTCCTGACTTTC CASSVRTGVGSGANVLTF
- TRBJ1-2 - TRBV2 TGTGCCAGCAGCGGACAGTTAGCTAACTATGGCTACACCTTC CASSGQLANYGYTF
TRBD2 TRBJ2-3 - TRBV5-4 TGTGCCAGCAGACTAGGGACTAGCGGGAGTGCAGATACGCAGTATTTT CASRLGTSGSADTQYF
- TRBJ1-1 - TRBV30 TGTGCCTGGAGTGAGCCGGGTTTTGCGAACACTGAAGCTTTCTTT CAWSEPGFANTEAFF
TRBD1 TRBJ1-5 - TRBV5-1 TGCGCCAGCAGCTTGGGACAGGGTACCAATCAGCCCCAGCATTTT CASSLGQGTNQPQHF
- TRBJ2-7 - TRBV10-2 TGCGCCAGCAGAAGGACAGACTACGAGCAGTACTTC CASRRTDYEQYF
- TRBJ2-2 - TRBV5-1 TGCGCCAGCAGCTTGGGCTTTGGGACAACGAACACCGGGGAGCTGTTTTTT CASSLGFGTTNTGELFF
TRBD2 TRBJ2-1 - TRBV11-2 TGTGCCAGCAGCCTAACCGTTGGCGGGGGGGCCGGTAATGAGCAGTTCTTC CASSLTVGGGAGNEQFF
- TRBJ1-2 - TRBV20-1 TGCAGTCTCCAACAGGTCGATGGCTACACCTTC CSLQQVDGYTF
- TRBJ2-5 - TRBV4-1 TGCGCCAGCAGCCAAGATAGAAATCAGGGCGGCTCGGAGACCCAGTACTTC CASSQDRNQGGSETQYF
TRBD1 TRBJ1-1 few TRBV12-3/TRBV12-4 TGTGCCAGCACCCCGACAGGGGCGAGGGGCGCTTTCTTT CASTPTGARGAFF
- TRBJ2-1 - TRBV24-1 TGTGCCACCAGTGATTTCGGGACTGGTCGATACAATGAGCAGTTCTTC CATSDFGTGRYNEQFF
- TRBJ1-3 - TRBV5-1 TGCGCCAGCAGCTTGGGGCAGGAACCAAACACCATATATTTT CASSLGQEPNTIYF
- TRBJ1-4 few TRBV4-1 TGCGCCAGCAGCCAAGAAGAGTCGGGGAGCGGCGAAAAACTGTTTTTT CASSQEESGSGEKLFF
- TRBJ1-1 - TRBV5-1 TGCGCCAGCAGCTTGGAGGAGGGTAGGACTGAAGCTTTCTTT CASSLEEGRTEAFF
- TRBJ1-3 - TRBV5-1 TGCGCCAGCAGTTCTACAGGCCCTGGAAACACCATATATTTT CASSSTGPGNTIYF
- TRBJ2-2 - TRBV28 TGTGCCAGCGATCAGGGGCGAACCGGGGAGCTGTTTTTT CASDQGRTGELFF
- TRBJ1-6 many TRBV19 TGTGCCAGTAGTACAAAGGACAGTTATAATTCACCCCTCCACTTT CASSTKDSYNSPLHF
- TRBJ1-4 few TRBV4-2 TGTGCCAGCAGCCAAGATCGGCAGGGCGGTGAAAAACTGTTTTTT CASSQDRQGGEKLFF
TRBD1 TRBJ1-3 - TRBV10-3 TGTGCCATCAGTGAGTCAGACAGGGGGCAAAGAGGAGCGAACACCATATATTTT CAISESDRGQRGANTIYF
TRBD2 TRBJ2-1 - TRBV30 TGTGCCTGGAGTGTACAAGCGGGGGGCGATGAGCAGTTCTTC CAWSVQAGGDEQFF
- TRBJ1-3 few TRBV3-1/TRBV3-2 TGTGCCAGCAGCGACCAGGGGCGCTCTGGAAACACCATATATTTT CASSDQGRSGNTIYF
TRBD2 TRBJ2-1 - TRBV4-1 TGCGCCAGCAGCCAAGATTGGGGGACTAGCGGATACAATGAGCAGTTCTTC CASSQDWGTSGYNEQFF
TRBD2 TRBJ2-3 - TRBV7-9 TGTGCCAGCAGCACCTCAGCGGGAGAAGGAACAGATACGCAGTATTTT CASSTSAGEGTDTQYF
- TRBJ2-2 - TRBV5-4 TGTGCCAGCAGCACTGGGCTAGGGGCCCAAACCGGGCTGTTTTTT CASSTGLGAQTGLFF
TRBD2 TRBJ2-1 - TRBV3-1/TRBV3-2 TGTGCCAGCAGCGATTCCGGGACTAGCGGGAGTAACCTCTACAATGAGCAGTTCTTC CASSDSGTSGSNLYNEQFF
- TRBJ2-7 - TRBV4-3 TGCGCCAGCAGCCCTACACAGGGATACGAGCAGTACTTC CASSPTQGYEQYF
TRBD1 TRBJ1-1 few TRBV2 TGTGCCAGTAAGACAGGGGTGAACACTGAAGCTTTCTTT CASKTGVNTEAFF
- TRBJ2-2 - TRBV19 TGTGCCAGTACCCCCCAAGTGGGCAGCACGAACACCGGGGAGCTGTTTTTT CASTPQVGSTNTGELFF
- TRBJ1-2 - TRBV4-1 TGCGCCAGCAGCCCTCACGGGAGAAGCTATGGCTACACCTTC CASSPHGRSYGYTF
TRBD1 TRBJ1-1 - TRBV5-1 TGCGCCAGCAGCCCGGAGGGGGCTAACACTGAAGCTTTCTTT CASSPEGANTEAFF
TRBD1 TRBJ1-3 once TRBV7-2 TGTGCCAGCAGCTTAAGGGAGACAGGGGGCTCTAACACCATATATTTT CASSLRETGGSNTIYF
TRBD2 TRBJ2-2 - TRBV19 TGTGCCAGCTGCAAGCGGGAGGGCCCCACCGGCGGGGAGCTGTTTTTT CASCKREGPTGGELFF
- TRBJ1-5 - TRBV18 TGTGCCAGCTCACCCACAGGGTCGGGCAATCAGCCCCAGCATTTT CASSPTGSGNQPQHF
- TRBJ1-1 few TRBV6-5 TGTGCCAGCAAGGACAGATTATACACTGAAGCTTTCTTT CASKDRLYTEAFF